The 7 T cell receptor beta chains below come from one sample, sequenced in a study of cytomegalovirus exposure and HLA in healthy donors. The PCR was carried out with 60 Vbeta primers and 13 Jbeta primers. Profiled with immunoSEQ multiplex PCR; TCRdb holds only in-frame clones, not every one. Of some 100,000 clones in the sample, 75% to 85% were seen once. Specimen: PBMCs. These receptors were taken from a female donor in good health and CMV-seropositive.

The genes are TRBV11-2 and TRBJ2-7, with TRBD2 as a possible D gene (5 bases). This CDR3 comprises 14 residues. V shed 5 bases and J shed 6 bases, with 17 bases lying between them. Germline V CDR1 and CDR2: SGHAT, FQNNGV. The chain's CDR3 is CASSPGLLGGEQYF. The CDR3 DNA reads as TGTGCCAGCAGCCCAGGACTCCTCGGAGGCGAGCAGTACTTC.

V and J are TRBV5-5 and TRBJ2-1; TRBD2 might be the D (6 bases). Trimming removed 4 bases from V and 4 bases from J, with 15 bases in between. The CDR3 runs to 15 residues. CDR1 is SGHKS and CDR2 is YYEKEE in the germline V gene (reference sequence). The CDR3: CASSLIPGLYNEQFF. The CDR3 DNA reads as TGTGCCAGCAGCCTGATCCCGGGACTTTACAATGAGCAGTTCTTC.

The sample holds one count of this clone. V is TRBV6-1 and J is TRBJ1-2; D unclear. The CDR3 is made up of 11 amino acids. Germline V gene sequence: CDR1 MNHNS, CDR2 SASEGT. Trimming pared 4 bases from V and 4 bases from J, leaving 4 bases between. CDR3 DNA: TGTGCCAGCAGTGGAGGCTATGGCTACACCTTC. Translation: CASSGGYGYTF.

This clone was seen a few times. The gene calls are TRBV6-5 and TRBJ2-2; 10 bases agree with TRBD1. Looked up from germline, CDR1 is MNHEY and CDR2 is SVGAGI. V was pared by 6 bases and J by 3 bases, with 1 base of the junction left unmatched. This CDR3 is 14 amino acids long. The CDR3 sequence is CASRGQGDTGELFF. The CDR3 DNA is TGTGCCAGCAGAGGACAGGGGGACACCGGGGAGCTGTTTTTT.

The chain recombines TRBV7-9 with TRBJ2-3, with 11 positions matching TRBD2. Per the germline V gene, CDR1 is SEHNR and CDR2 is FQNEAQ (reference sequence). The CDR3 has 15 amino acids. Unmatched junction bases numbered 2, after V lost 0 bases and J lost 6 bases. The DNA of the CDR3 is TGTGCCAGCAGCTTAGCTAGCGGGAGGGTTGATACGCAGTATTTT. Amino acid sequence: CASSLASGRVDTQYF. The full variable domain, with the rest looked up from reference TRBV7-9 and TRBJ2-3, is DTGVSQNPRHKITKRGQNVTFRCDPISEHNRLYWYRQTLGQGPEFLTYFQNEAQLEKSRLLSDRFSAERPKGSFSTLEIQRTEQGDSAMYLCASSLASGRVDTQYFGPGTRLTVL.

CDR3 bases: TGTGCCAGCAGCCGCCTACTAGCGGGGGGGCCCAACGAGCAGTACTTC. Translation gives CASSRLLAGGPNEQYF. The chain joins TRBV6-6 to TRBJ2-7; 13 nucleotides agree with TRBD2. The CDR3 runs 16 residues. Germline V gene sequence: CDR1 MNHNY, CDR2 SVGAGI (reference sequence). V shed 6 bases, J shed 5 bases, and the junction held 10 bases outside the gene matches.

The CDR3 coding sequence is TGTGCCACCAGCAGAGATATCGGGGACTATGACACCGGGGAGCTGTTTTTT. It is translated as CATSRDIGDYDTGELFF. The V call is TRBV15, the J call TRBJ2-2; 7 bases agree with TRBD2. The ends lost 0 bases at V and 3 bases at J; junction bases unmatched: 7. The CDR3 extends over 17 amino acids. Germline CDR1 is LNHNV and CDR2 is YYDKDF (reference sequence).